Sequencing of this TCR beta chain was carried out in a study of T cells in Graves' hyperthyroidism and ophthalmopathy. Study-wide results and caveats: Stable hyperthyroidism was separated from ophthalmopathy by a model based on 13 V-J features.

As concerns this clonotype: Its antigen is unidentified.

The CDR3 regions of TCR beta were amplified from RNA transcripts. The HTBI primer set drove a first-round RT-PCR of the TCR CDR3. Using its own MiXCR run on the multiplex PCR reads, TCRdb lists one record per CDR3 protein. The sample carries some 770,000 distinct CDR3 sequences, roughly 15% recorded once. Patients were aged 18 to 65, had disease duration under 2 months, and had newly diagnosed hyperthyroidism. Patients having uncontrolled infection, another autoimmune disease, pregnancy or lactation were not included. The source of the PBMCs was 10 ml of fresh peripheral blood. This CDR3 comprises 13 residues. Germline lookup yields CDR1 DFQATT and CDR2 SNEGSKA (reference sequence). The V end was cut by 6 bases, the J end by 0 bases, with 12 bases between.

This clonotype originated in a man younger than 30 with Graves' hyperthyroidism. The source material was blood. The chain uses TRBV20-1 and TRBJ2-7, with D maybe TRBD2 (6 bases). The CDR3, as DNA: TGCAGTGCCCGGAGGGCAGGCTCCTACGAGCAGTACTTC. Translating gives CSARRAGSYEQYF.